Reported below is one T cell receptor (beta chain). The entry originates in a study of blood T cell repertoires in COVID-19. Study-level information: Samples came from the United States, Italy and Spain, spanning acute and convalescent COVID-19. T cells, B-cell-depleted T cells, or PBMCs supplied cDNA or gDNA.

Assay used: immunoSEQ multiplex PCR; TCRdb lists only in-frame clones, some missing. The sample lists 60,000 to 90,000 clones, approximately 90% occurring once. The CDR3 spans 16 residues. Trimming took 0 bases from V and 3 from J; bases not matched to a gene: 3. Germline V gene data show CDR1 as MGHRA and CDR2 as YSYEKL. Source material: peripheral blood. V gene TRBV4-1 combines with J gene TRBJ2-7; 12 bases are a match to TRBD2. The TCR sequence derives from a woman older than 75 with active or convalescent COVID-19. This CDR3 reads CASSQEPGLAGYEQYF. The CDR3 DNA is TGCGCCAGCAGCCAAGAACCGGGACTAGCGGGCTACGAGCAGTACTTC.